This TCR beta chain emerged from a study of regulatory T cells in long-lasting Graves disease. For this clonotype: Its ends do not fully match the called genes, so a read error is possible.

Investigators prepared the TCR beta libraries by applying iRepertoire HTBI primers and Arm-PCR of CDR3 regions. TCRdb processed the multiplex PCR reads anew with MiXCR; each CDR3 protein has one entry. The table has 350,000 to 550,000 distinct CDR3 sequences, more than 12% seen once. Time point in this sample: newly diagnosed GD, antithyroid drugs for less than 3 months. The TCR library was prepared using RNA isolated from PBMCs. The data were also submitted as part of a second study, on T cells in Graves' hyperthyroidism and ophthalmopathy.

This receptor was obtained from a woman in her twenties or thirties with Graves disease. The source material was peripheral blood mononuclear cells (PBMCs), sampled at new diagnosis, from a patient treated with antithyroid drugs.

The CDR3 bases are TGTACCAGCAGTTTACAGGGCCTGACTAGTGAAGCAGATACGCAGTATTTT. Translation gives CTSSLQGLTSEADTQYF. The chain links TRBV27 to TRBJ2-3; either TRBD1 or TRBD2 may supply D (6 bases each). Germline V gene data show CDR1 as MNHEY and CDR2 as SMNVEV (reference sequence). The CDR3 runs to 17 residues.